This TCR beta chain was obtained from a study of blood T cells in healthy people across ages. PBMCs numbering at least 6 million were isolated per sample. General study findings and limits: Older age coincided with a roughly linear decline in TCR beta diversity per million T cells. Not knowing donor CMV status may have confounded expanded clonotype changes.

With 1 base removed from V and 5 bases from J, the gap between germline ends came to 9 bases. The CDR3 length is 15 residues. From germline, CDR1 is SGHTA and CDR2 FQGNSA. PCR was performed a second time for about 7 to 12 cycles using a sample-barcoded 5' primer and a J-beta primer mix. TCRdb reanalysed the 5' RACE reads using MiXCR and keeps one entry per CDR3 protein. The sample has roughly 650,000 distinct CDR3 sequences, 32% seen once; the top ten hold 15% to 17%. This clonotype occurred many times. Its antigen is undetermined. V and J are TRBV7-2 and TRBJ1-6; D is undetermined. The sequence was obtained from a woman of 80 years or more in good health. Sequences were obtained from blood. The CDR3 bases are TGTGCCAGCAGCTTAGAAACAGACAATAATTCACCCCTCCACTTT. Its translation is CASSLETDNNSPLHF.